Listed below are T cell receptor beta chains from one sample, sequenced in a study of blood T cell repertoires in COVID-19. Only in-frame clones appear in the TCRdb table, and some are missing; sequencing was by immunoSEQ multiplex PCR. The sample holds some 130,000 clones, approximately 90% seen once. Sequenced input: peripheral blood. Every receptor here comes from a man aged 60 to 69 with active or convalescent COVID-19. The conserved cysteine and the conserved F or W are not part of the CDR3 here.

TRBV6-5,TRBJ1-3,ASRQQDRGNTIY
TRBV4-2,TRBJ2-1,ASSQVGLAGANEQF
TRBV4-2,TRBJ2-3,ASSQHNAARALRTQY
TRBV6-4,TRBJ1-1,ASSARGSQITEAF
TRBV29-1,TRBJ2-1,SGRGTSGGAYNEQF
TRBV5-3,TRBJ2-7,ARSLRRGQGSIRSYEQY
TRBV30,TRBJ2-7,AWSSGQSGEQY
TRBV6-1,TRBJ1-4,ASSVGTGQGTLNEKLF
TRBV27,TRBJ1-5,ASSRDRVLRQPQH
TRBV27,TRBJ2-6,ASSRDLGSSGANVLT
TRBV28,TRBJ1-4,ASIKGTATEKLF
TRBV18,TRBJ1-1,ASSPTELNTEAF
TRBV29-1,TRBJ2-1,SVQGQAWDEQF
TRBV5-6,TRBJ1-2,ASSSRPGTGINYGYT
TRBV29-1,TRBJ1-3,SVVLGTAGNTIY
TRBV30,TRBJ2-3,AWTRLAGTDTQY
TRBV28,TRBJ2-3,ASSPPGGGSTDTQY
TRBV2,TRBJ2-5,ASSDRGSLQETQY
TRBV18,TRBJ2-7,ASSPSSGGGEQY
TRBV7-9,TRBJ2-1,ASSLVWGLYNEQF
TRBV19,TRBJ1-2,ASTALGAYGYT
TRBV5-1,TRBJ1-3,ASSREGDTIY
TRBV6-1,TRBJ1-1,ASSERARVNTEAF
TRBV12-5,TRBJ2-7,ASGPSLVTGEQY
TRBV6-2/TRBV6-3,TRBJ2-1,ASSFDRSSYNEQF
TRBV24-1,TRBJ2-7,ATSARGSYEQY
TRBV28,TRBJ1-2,ASSLNRGPLGGYT
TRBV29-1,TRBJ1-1,SAKSTGGTEAF
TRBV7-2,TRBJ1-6,ASSLALSGMESPLH
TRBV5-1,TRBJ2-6,ASSLAEGSGANVLT
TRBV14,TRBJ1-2,ASSQGAREGVGYGYT
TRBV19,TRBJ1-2,ASSMGARGLSGYT
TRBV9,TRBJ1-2,ASSAGTGYGYT
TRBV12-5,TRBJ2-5,ASGSGTTKETQY
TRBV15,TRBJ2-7,ATGSGGEGGEQY
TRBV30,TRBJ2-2,AWSPGGTGELF
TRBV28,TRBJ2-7,ASSLGATGREQY
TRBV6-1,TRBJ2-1,ASSETSGRHEQF
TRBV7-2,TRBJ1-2,ASSSGPGQGYGYT
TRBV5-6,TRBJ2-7,ATQAGYEQY
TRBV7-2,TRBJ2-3,ASSLTGGSSTDTQY
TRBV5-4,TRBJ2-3,ASSRLQGPTDTQY
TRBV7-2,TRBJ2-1,ASSSRDSLTNEQF
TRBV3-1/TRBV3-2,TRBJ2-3,ASSPGLAASTDTQY
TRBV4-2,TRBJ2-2,ASSQGLAGEYTGELF
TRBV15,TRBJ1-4,ATSGGLEKLF